Sequencing of this T cell receptor (beta chain) was carried out in a study of beta chain features in type 1 diabetes. Notes on the study in general: When Type 1 diabetes patients were examined, their TCRB CDR3s proved moderately but significantly shorter in all four CD4+ subsets. A greater similarity of naive, central memory and Treg TCRB repertoires was seen among patients than among healthy donors. Since sequencing was performed on cDNA, cells with high TCR expression could be over-represented.

After removal of 3 bases from V and 4 bases from J, the junction contained 4 bases not matched to a gene. Per the germline V gene, CDR1 is SGHRS and CDR2 is YFSETQ. This CDR3 spans 15 amino acids. As every portion of the isolated RNA was reverse transcribed, the sequencing read expressed TCRB transcripts. Sequencing used immunoSEQ multiplex PCR; TCRdb keeps in-frame clones, though not all of them. The sample records fewer than 900,000 clones, about a sixth being singletons. Cells sorted by CD45RO/CCR7/CD25/CD127/CD95/CD27 comprised CD4+ naive, central memory, regulatory and stem cell-like memory cells. This clone turned up a few times. Antigen: not known.

The rearrangement uses TRBV5-1 and TRBJ2-5; 12 bases align to TRBD2. The sample comprised naive CD4+ T cells from blood. This receptor was obtained from a young woman in good health. The CDR3 sequence is CASSSGLAGRETQYF. For the CDR3, the DNA is TGCGCCAGCAGCTCCGGACTAGCGGGGCGAGAGACCCAGTACTTC. The full variable domain, its missing parts supplied by reference TRBV5-1 and TRBJ2-5, is KAGVTQTPRYLIKTRGQQVTLSCSPISGHRSVSWYQQTPGQGLQFLFEYFSETQRNKGNFPGRFSGRQFSNSRSEMNVSTLELGDSALYLCASSSGLAGRETQYFGPGTRLLVL.